This T cell receptor (beta chain) derives from a study of shared clonotypes between healthy human individuals. Study-level results: Among several donors, 4.5% to 5.5% of naive CD4 clonotypes were found in common. Since donors were few, the genetic and exposure-history diversity represented was limited.

V dropped 4 bases and J dropped 4 bases, with 10 bases sitting between them. CDR3 length equals 14 residues. Germline loops: CDR1 SNHLY, CDR2 FYNNEI. Profiled with immunoSEQ multiplex PCR; TCRdb holds only in-frame clones, not every one. There are 1.5 million to 1.9 million clones in the sample; roughly 98% occur only once, and roughly 0.42% lies in the top ten. This clone was seen just once. No antigen is known for it. Sequenced input: naive CD4+ T cells sorted from blood. Subset reported: CD45RA+ positively selected. This TCR was sampled from a man younger than 45 in good health. The chain combines TRBV2 with TRBJ1-4; D is undetermined. CDR3 region: CASSGTDGNEKLFF. As DNA, the CDR3 is TGTGCCAGCAGTGGAACAGATGGTAATGAAAAACTGTTTTTT.